One TCR beta chain is described in this entry. The antigen it binds to is not known. No base-level quality is on record; no much larger clone is a single base apart. Receptors were amplified or captured by PCR. Sequenced using an Illumina HiSeq 4000. The TCR beta-chain CDR3 region of each patient was profiled by high-throughput sequencing. The study's processing was this. CDR3 differences across clinicopathological groups were used to build a classifier for discriminating distant-metastatic papillary thyroid cancer patients. The Shannon index was used to assess repertoire diversity, and the Morisita-Horn index was used to assess tumor-blood repertoire similarity. TCRdb reprocessing: public reads trimmed at Q25 with fastp, clones called with MiXCR, in-frame beta chains kept. What appears here as the V and J calls and clone size reflects TCRdb's work, not the paper's. The sample records about 38,000 clones, roughly 26% of which are singletons. Of the sample, 9.6% is held by the ten largest clones.

The sample is drawn from a study of metastatic and nonmetastatic thyroid tumors (dated by TCRdb to about 2020). As for the study more broadly: The researchers compared repertoires between peripheral blood samples and tumor or nodule tissue samples from patients with malignant or benign thyroid disease. The full study reports these points: In both blood and tumor samples, malignant tumors were reported to have significantly higher TCR beta diversity than benign nodules.

A distance of 9 bases separates the germline ends of V and J, which lose 3 bases and 0 bases respectively. The cysteine opens and the phenylalanine closes a CDR3 of 13 amino acids. Just CDR3 DNA is preserved here, 39 bases in frame from base 1. As encoded in the germline V gene (reference sequence), CDR1 is DFQATT while CDR2 is SNEGSKA. No patient had received any treatment before thyroid surgery. Using T-cell receptor beta sequencing, the study looked back at clinical samples from patients collected from the early 2010s to the late 2010s. Sequences were obtained from blood. This receptor was identified in a female donor with papillary thyroid cancer or a benign thyroid nodule (not recorded which). Some clones in this sample may be carry-over from other donors' samples. The chain is made from TRBV20-1 and TRBJ2-7; TRBD2 might be the D gene, on 6 matching bases. At the DNA level, the sequence is TGCAGTGCTAGGCGGAGGGGCTCCTACGAGCAGTACTTC. Protein translation: CSARRRGSYEQYF.